Each of the 14 T cell receptor beta chains below was sequenced from the same sample in a study of neurological immune-mediated disorders. TCRdb passed the 5' RACE reads through MiXCR, listing each CDR3 protein once. The top ten clones hold less than 2.5% of a sample with under 45,000 distinct CDR3 sequences, 3.5% to 4% of them seen once. Sequenced: PBMCs. These receptors were obtained from a man in his thirties or forties with multiple sclerosis.

This clonotype qualifies as medium-sized. The chain has TRBV27 and TRBJ1-2, with a tentative D call TRBD1 (5 bases). V shed 6 bases and J shed 2 bases, with 13 bases lying between them. Germline V gene sequence: CDR1 MNHEY, CDR2 SMNVEV (reference sequence). This CDR3 has 14 residues. This chain's CDR3 is CASRLSGANYGYTF. The CDR3 nucleotides are TGTGCCAGCAGGCTGAGCGGGGCAAACTATGGCTACACCTTC.

At least ten counts were recorded for this clonotype. Germline is not matched at one junction end, which may reflect a read error. The chain links TRBV12-3 or TRBV12-4 to TRBJ2-1; D may match TRBD1 or TRBD2 (5 bases each). This CDR3 region has 15 residues. CDR3 sequence reads: CASSPRDGSSNEQFF. In DNA, the CDR3 is TGTGCCAGCAGCCCCCGGGACGGTTCCTCCAATGAGCAGTTCTTC.

This clonotype was recorded at least ten times. The chain has TRBV5-1 and TRBJ1-2; TRBD1 agrees at 7 bases. The CDR3 covers 15 residues. The trim removed 0 bases at V and 4 bases at J, leaving 6 bases unmatched. Germline V gene lookup returns CDR1 SGHRS and CDR2 YFSETQ. CDR3: CASSLDGQAGYGYTF. The CDR3 nucleotides are TGCGCCAGCAGCTTGGACGGACAGGCAGGCTATGGCTACACCTTC. The variable domain in full, completed from reference TRBV5-1 and TRBJ1-2, reads KAGVTQTPRYLIKTRGQQVTLSCSPISGHRSVSWYQQTPGQGLQFLFEYFSETQRNKGNFPGRFSGRQFSNSRSEMNVSTLELGDSALYLCASSLDGQAGYGYTFGSGTRLTVV.

This clonotype was recorded many times. V gene TRBV5-1 combines with J gene TRBJ2-3; D uncertain. V dropped 1 base and J dropped 2 bases, with 8 bases sitting between them. Germline loops: CDR1 SGHRS, CDR2 YFSETQ. This CDR3 spans 14 amino acids. CDR3 coding DNA: TGCGCCAGCAGCTTGTCTGCCTTCACAGATACGCAGTATTTT. It specifies CASSLSAFTDTQYF.

This clonotype is medium-sized within its sample. The chain joins TRBV5-6 to TRBJ2-1; 9 positions match TRBD1. The V and J ends lost 3 bases and 5 bases, in that order; junction bases with no gene match: 9. This CDR3 region has 16 residues. Germline values: CDR1 SGHDT, CDR2 YYEEEE. The CDR3 reads CASSYAGTGYDNEQFF. DNA of the CDR3: TGTGCCAGCAGCTACGCCGGGACAGGGTATGACAATGAGCAGTTCTTC.

There are a few counts of this clonotype. The rearrangement links TRBV27 to TRBJ2-1, with no clear D. Trimming left V 3 bases short and J 7 bases short, with 10 bases between. CDR3 length equals 13 residues. Germline V lookup: CDR1 MNHEY, CDR2 SMNVEV (reference sequence). The CDR3 DNA follows: TGTGCCAGCAGTTTTACATCTGGGAATGAGCAGTTCTTC. Its translation: CASSFTSGNEQFF.

This clonotype rates as medium-sized. V and J are TRBV20-1 and TRBJ2-5, with 11 bases matching TRBD2. Looked up from germline, CDR1 is DFQATT and CDR2 is SNEGSKA (reference sequence). Unmatched junction bases numbered 4, after V lost 5 bases and J lost 2 bases. There are 14 residues in the CDR3. CDR3 sequence: CSAPSGGIQETQYF. The CDR3 nucleotides are TGCAGTGCTCCTAGCGGGGGGATACAAGAGACCCAGTACTTC.

Ten or more counts support this clonotype. The chain is built from TRBV20-1 and TRBJ2-1; the D is unclear. Between the trimmed V and J ends, which lost 5 bases and 0 bases, there was a span of 14 bases. In germline, CDR1 is DFQATT, CDR2 SNEGSKA (reference sequence). The CDR3 covers 15 residues. CDR3 residues: CSAPDQASSYNEQFF. For the CDR3, the DNA is TGCAGTGCTCCGGATCAAGCGAGCTCCTACAATGAGCAGTTCTTC.

This clonotype has more than one count but fewer than ten. Germline is not matched at one junction end, which may reflect a read error. CDR3 sequence: CASSQGDVSNQPQNF. In DNA, the CDR3 is TGTGCCAGCAGCCAAGGGGACGTGAGCAATCAGCCCCAGAATTTT. This chain uses TRBV3-1 with TRBJ1-5, with D perhaps matching TRBD1 (5 bases). CDR1 and CDR2 from the germline V gene are LGHDT and YNNKEL (reference sequence). The CDR3 runs to 15 residues.

This clonotype was seen at least ten times. The chain employs TRBV19 and TRBJ1-1, with no clear D. This CDR3 has 12 amino acids. Trimming cost V 2 bases and J 9 bases, with 10 bases left between them. In germline, CDR1 is LNHDA, CDR2 SQIVND (reference sequence). The CDR3 is CASSIQGGQAFF. CDR3 sequence (DNA): TGTGCCAGTAGTATACAAGGAGGGCAAGCTTTCTTT. Full variable domain (remainder filled in from reference TRBV19 and TRBJ1-1): DGGITQSPKYLFRKEGQNVTLSCEQNLNHDAMYWYRQDPGQGLRLIYYSQIVNDFQKGDIAEGYSVSREKKESFPLTVTSAQKNPTAFYLCASSIQGGQAFFGQGTRLTVV.

This chain links TRBV5-1 with TRBJ1-4, with TRBD1 matching over 7 bases. CDR1 is SGHRS and CDR2 is YFSETQ in the germline V gene. The J segment lost 6 bases and the V segment lost 4 bases, leaving 15 bases of the junction unmatched. The CDR3 sequence is 17 residues long. CDR3 sequence (DNA): TGCGCCAGCAGCACTGGGACAGCCCCCAACGCTCATGAAAAACTGTTTTTT. This codes for CASSTGTAPNAHEKLFF.

This clonotype was counted a few times. The chain links TRBV7-2 to TRBJ1-2, with 9 bases that match TRBD1. The V and J ends lost 5 bases and 3 bases, in that order; junction bases with no gene match: 4. The CDR3 is 14 residues long. Germline loops: CDR1 SGHTA, CDR2 FQGNSA. This CDR3 is CASSVQGADYGYTF. CDR3 bases: TGTGCCAGCAGCGTACAGGGGGCTGACTATGGCTACACCTTC.

In its sample, this clonotype was seen many times. The chain carries TRBV10-3 and TRBJ1-4; TRBD1 matches at 7 bases. Germline CDR1 ENHRY, CDR2 SYGVKD. With 2 bases clipped from V and 5 bases from J, the junction kept 2 bases outside the gene matches. CDR3 length: 14 amino acids. CDR3 in amino acids: CAISETDRNEKLFF. For the CDR3, the DNA is TGTGCCATCAGTGAGACGGACAGGAATGAAAAACTGTTTTTT.

The chain employs TRBV20-1 and TRBJ1-1; D gene uncertain. Looked up from germline, CDR1 is DFQATT and CDR2 is SNEGSKA (reference sequence). V gave up 6 bases and J gave up 1 base, with 15 bases separating them. There are 14 residues in the CDR3. The chain's CDR3 is CSARAAAGNTEAFF. The CDR3 bases are TGCAGTGCAAGGGCCGCCGCCGGGAACACTGAAGCTTTCTTT.